This TCR beta chain originates from a study of CD8 T cells in cerebrospinal fluid in Alzheimer's disease. Turning to the study itself: Two single-cell methods, plate-based nested PCR and droplet-based sequencing, assessed CSF clonal expansion.

This clonotype is classed as medium-sized by frequency. Its antigen is still unknown. The CDR3 contains 16 residues. CDR1 and CDR2 from the germline V gene are SQVTM and ANQGSEA. Participants were all in good physical condition and free of acute infection. Study results and caveats: Versus healthy subjects, Alzheimer's patients more often had clones of at least 3%.

Profiling of CSF cells used 10X single-cell V(D)J plus 5' expression. TCRdb re-analyzed the 10x single-cell sequencing reads; it lists each CDR3 protein once, without DNA. The sample data list about 1,000 distinct CDR3 sequences. The receptor was isolated from a human donor in good health. The genes are TRBV29-1 and TRBJ2-3; the D call from TCRdb, TRBD2, cannot be confirmed without DNA. Material: cerebrospinal fluid. CDR3 residues: CSVPSGTSGGTDTQYF.